The clone carrying this T cell receptor beta chain has more than one count but fewer than ten. These data belong to a study of spatial heterogeneity in lung cancer. TCR cDNA molecules were tagged individually, and each one carried a unique molecular identifier. MiXCR, run by TCRdb on the 5' RACE reads, gives a single entry per CDR3 protein. This table has about 56,000 distinct CDR3 sequences, roughly 7.9% appearing once. CDR3 length: 18 residues. V dropped 5 bases and J dropped 4; count of bases not matched to a gene: 16. Germline lookup yields CDR1 SGHTA and CDR2 FQGNSA. Described time point: sample taken at primary tumor resection. From tumor, nontumor lung or frozen PBMC, whole RNA was taken unsorted for sequencing.

This TCR derives from a female donor with early-stage non-small cell lung cancer. The chain links TRBV7-2 to TRBJ2-3, with 9 bases matching TRBD2. This specimen was PBMCs, taken at surgery. The DNA for the CDR3 is TGTGCCAGCAGCCCCCCCGGGATCGGCGGGGGGGCCCCAGATACGCAGTATTTT. Amino acid sequence: CASSPPGIGGGAPDTQYF.